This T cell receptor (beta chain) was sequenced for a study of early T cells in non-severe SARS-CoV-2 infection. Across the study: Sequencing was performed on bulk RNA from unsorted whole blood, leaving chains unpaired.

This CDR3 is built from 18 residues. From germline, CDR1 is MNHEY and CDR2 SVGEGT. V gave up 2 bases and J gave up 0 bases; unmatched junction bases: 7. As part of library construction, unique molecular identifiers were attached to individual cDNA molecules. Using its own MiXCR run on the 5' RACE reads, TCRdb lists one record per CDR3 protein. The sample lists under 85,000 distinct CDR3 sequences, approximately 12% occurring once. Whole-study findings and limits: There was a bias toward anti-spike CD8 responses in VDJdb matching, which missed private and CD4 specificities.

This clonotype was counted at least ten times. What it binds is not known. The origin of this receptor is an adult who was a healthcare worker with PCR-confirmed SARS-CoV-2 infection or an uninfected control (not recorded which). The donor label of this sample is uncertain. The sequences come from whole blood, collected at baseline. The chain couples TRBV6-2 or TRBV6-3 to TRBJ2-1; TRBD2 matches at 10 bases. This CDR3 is CASSYPTSGASSYNEQFF. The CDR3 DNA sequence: TGTGCCAGCAGTTACCCAACTAGCGGGGCTAGCTCCTACAATGAGCAGTTCTTC.